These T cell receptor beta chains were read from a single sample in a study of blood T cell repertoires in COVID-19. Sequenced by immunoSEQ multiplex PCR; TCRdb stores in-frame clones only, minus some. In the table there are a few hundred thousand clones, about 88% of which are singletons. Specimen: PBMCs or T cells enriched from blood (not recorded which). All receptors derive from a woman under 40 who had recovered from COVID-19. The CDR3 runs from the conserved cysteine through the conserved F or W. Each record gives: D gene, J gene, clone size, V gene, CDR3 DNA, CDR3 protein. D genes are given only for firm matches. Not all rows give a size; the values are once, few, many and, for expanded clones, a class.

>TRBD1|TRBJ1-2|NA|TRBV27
TGTGCCAGCAGTTCCACAGGGGGCTATGGCTACACCTTC
CASSSTGGYGYTF
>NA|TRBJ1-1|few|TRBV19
TGTGCCAGTAGTCGATCCGGGAATCAGAACACTGAAGCTTTCTTT
CASSRSGNQNTEAFF
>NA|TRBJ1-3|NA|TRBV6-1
TGTGCCAGCAGTGAAGCGATGACAGTCTCTGGAAACACCATATATTTT
CASSEAMTVSGNTIYF
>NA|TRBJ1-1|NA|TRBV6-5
TGTGCCAGCAGGTCGTCCCGCACTGAAGCTTTCTTT
CASRSSRTEAFF
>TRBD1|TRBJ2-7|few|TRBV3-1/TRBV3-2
TGTGCCAGCAGCCAAGATAACCGGGGACAGGGGTCCGAGCAGTACTTC
CASSQDNRGQGSEQYF
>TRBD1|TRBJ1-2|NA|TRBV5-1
TGCGCCAGCAGCTGGGGACAGGTGGGAAACTATGGCTACACCTTC
CASSWGQVGNYGYTF
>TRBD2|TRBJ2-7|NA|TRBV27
TGTGCCAGCAGTGGGGTGGCTAGCGGGGTAGGCAACGAGCAGTACTTC
CASSGVASGVGNEQYF
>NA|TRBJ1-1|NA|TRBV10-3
TGTGCCATCAGTGAGGGTAGTCGCGGCACTGAAGCTTTCTTT
CAISEGSRGTEAFF
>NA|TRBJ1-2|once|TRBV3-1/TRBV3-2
TGTGCCAGCAGCCGGGCTAGGGGCAGTAACTATGGCTACACCTTC
CASSRARGSNYGYTF
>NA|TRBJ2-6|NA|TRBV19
TGTGCCAGTAGTACCCAGGTGACTGGGGCCAACGTCCTGACTTTC
CASSTQVTGANVLTF
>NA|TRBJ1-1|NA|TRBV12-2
TGTGCAAGTCGCTTAAGCAGGGGCACTGAAGCTTTCTTT
CASRLSRGTEAFF
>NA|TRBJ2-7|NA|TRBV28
TGTGCCAGCAGTTCGATAGCCCCGGTGGACGAGCAGTACTTC
CASSSIAPVDEQYF
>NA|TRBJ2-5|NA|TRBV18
TGTGCCAGCTCACCCCCCAGGGAAGGGGAGACCCAGTACTTC
CASSPPREGETQYF
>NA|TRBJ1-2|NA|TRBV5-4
TGTGCCAGCAGCTTGACAACAGGGTTAGATGGCTACACCTTC
CASSLTTGLDGYTF
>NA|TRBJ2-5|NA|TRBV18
TGTGCCAGCTCACCTTACGGAGTGGGAGAGACCCAGTACTTC
CASSPYGVGETQYF
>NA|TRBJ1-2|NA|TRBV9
TGTGCCAGCAGCGTAGACAGCATATCTAACTATGGCTACACCTTC
CASSVDSISNYGYTF
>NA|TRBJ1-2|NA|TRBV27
TGTGCCAGCAGGCGGGGGTTGGCTAACTATGGCTACACCTTC
CASRRGLANYGYTF
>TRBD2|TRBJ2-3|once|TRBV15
TGTGCCACCAGCCTGGGACTAGCGAGCACAGATACGCAGTATTTT
CATSLGLASTDTQYF
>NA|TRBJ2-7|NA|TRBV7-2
TGTGCCAGCAGCTTACTCGGTTACGAGCAGTACTTC
CASSLLGYEQYF
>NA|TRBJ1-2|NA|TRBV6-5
TGTGCCAGCAGTTCGGGGGTCAGCGGTGGCTACACCTTC
CASSSGVSGGYTF
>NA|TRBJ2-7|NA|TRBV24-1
TGTGCCACCAGTGACACGGGGGTTGGCGACGAGCAGTACTTC
CATSDTGVGDEQYF
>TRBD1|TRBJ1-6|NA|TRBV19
TGTGCCACTATGAGGACAGGAGCCTTCTCCTATAATTCACCCCTCCACTTT
CATMRTGAFSYNSPLHF
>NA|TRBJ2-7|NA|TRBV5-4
TGTGCCAGCAGCCACGACAGCTACGAGCAGTACTTC
CASSHDSYEQYF
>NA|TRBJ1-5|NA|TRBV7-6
TGTGCCAGCAGCTTAGAGAGGGATCAGCCCCAGCATTTT
CASSLERDQPQHF
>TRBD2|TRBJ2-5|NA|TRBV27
TGTGCCAGCAGTTTACTAGCGGAGTGGGAGACCCAGTACTTC
CASSLLAEWETQYF
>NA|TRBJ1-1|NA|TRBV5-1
TGCGCCAGCAGCTTGGCCAAGAACACTGAAGCTTTCTTT
CASSLAKNTEAFF